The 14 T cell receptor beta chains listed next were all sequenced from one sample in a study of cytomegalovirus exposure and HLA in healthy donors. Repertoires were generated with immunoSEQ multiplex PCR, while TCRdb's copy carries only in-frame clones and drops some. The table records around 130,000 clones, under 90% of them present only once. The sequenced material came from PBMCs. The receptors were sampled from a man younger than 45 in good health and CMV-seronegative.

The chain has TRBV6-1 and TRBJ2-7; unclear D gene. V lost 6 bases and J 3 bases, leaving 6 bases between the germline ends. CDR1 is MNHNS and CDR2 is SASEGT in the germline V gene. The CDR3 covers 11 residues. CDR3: CASRYSYEQYF. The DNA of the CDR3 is TGTGCCAGCAGATATAGCTACGAGCAGTACTTC.

CDR3 nucleotide sequence: TGTGCCAGCAGCCCCTCCTCCGGGTACACCGGGGAGCTGTTTTTT. Amino acids: CASSPSSGYTGELFF. The genes are TRBV9 and TRBJ2-2; D not resolved. With 4 bases removed from V and 3 bases from J, the gap between germline ends came to 13 bases. CDR1 and CDR2 from the germline V gene are SGDLS and YYNGEE. The CDR3 loop spans 15 amino acids. The full variable domain, rest sourced from reference TRBV9 and TRBJ2-2, is DSGVTQTPKHLITATGQRVTLRCSPRSGDLSVYWYQQSLDQGLQFLIQYYNGEERAKGNILERFSAQQFPDLHSELNLSSLELGDSALYFCASSPSSGYTGELFFGEGSRLTVL.

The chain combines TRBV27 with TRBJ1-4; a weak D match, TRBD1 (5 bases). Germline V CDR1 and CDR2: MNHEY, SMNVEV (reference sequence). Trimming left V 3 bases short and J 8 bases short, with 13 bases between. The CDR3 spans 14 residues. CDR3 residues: CASSFAGHGEKLFF. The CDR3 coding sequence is TGTGCCAGCAGTTTTGCGGGGCATGGGGAAAAACTGTTTTTT.

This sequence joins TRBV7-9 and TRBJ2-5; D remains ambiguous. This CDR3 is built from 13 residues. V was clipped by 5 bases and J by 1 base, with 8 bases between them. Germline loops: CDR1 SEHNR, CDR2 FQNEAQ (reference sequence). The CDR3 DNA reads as TGTGCCAGCAGCCCCGTGGCCCAAGAGACCCAGTACTTC. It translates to CASSPVAQETQYF.

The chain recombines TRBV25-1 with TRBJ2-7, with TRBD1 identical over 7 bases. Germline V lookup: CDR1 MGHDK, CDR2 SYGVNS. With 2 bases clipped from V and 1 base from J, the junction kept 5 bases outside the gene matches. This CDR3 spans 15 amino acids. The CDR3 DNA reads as TGTGCCAGCAGTGAAAAGACAGGGATATCCTACGAGCAGTACTTC. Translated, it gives CASSEKTGISYEQYF.

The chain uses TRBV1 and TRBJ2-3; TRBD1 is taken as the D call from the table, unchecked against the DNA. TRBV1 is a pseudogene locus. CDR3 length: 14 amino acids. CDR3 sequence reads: CTSSRTGGLDTQYF. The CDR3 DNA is TGCACCAGCAGCCGGACAGGGGGCCTAGATACGCAGTATTTT.

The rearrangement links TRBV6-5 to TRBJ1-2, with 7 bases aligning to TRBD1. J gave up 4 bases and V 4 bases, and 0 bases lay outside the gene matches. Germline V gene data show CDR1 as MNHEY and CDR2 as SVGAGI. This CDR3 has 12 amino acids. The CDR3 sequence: CASSWDSYGYTF. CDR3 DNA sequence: TGTGCCAGCAGTTGGGACAGCTATGGCTACACCTTC.

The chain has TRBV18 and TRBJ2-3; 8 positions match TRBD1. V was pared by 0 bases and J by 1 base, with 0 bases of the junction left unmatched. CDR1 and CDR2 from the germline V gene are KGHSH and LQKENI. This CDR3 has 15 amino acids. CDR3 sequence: CASSPPTGGTDTQYF. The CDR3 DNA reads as TGTGCCAGCTCACCACCGACAGGGGGCACAGATACGCAGTATTTT.

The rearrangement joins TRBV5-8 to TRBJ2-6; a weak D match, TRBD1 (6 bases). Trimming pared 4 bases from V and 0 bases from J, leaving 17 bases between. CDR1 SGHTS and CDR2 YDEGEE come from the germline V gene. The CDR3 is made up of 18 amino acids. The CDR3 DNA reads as TGTGCCAGCAGCCGTCGTGGGGGCGCAATCTCTGGGGCCAACGTCCTGACTTTC. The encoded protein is CASSRRGGAISGANVLTF.

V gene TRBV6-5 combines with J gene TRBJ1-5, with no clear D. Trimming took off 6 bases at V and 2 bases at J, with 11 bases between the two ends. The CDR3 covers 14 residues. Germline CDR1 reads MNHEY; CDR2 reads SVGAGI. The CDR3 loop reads CASRSGVGNQPQHF. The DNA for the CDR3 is TGTGCCAGCAGATCCGGGGTGGGCAATCAGCCCCAGCATTTT.

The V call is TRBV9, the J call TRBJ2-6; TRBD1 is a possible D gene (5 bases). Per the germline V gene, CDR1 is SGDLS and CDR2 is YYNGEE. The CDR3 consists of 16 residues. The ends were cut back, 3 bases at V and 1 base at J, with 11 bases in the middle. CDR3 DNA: TGTGCCAGCAGCGGTTTAGGGGCTTCTGGGGCCAACGTCCTGACTTTC. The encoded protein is CASSGLGASGANVLTF.

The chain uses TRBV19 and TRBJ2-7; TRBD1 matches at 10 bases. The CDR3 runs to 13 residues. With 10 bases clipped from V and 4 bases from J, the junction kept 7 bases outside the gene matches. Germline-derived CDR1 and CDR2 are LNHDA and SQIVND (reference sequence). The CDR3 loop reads CATGDRGGYEQYF. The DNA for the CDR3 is TGTGCCACTGGGGACAGGGGAGGTTACGAGCAGTACTTC.

The CDR3 loop is CAISGQGISYGYTF. CDR3 nucleotide sequence: TGTGCCATCAGTGGACAGGGGATCTCCTATGGCTACACCTTC. The chain uses TRBV10-3 and TRBJ1-2, with TRBD1 matching 8 bases. The CDR3 is 14 amino acids. Germline CDR1 is ENHRY and CDR2 is SYGVKD. V lost 4 bases and J lost 4; bases outside the gene matches: 5.

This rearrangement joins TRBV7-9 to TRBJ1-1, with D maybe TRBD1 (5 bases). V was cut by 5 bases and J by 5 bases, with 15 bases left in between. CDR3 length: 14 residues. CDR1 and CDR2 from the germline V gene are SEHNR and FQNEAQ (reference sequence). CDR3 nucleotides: TGTGCCAGCAGCCCGGCGGGGCAGGGAACTGAAGCTTTCTTT. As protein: CASSPAGQGTEAFF.